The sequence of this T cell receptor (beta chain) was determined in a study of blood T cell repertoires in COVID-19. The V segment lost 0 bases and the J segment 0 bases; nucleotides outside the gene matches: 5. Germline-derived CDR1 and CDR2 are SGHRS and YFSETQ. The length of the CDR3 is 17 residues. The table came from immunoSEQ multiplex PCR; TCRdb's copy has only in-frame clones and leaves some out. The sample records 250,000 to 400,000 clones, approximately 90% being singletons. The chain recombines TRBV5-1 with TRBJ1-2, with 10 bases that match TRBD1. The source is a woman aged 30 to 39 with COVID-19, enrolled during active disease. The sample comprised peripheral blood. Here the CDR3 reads CASSLGTGGPPNYGYTF. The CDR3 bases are TGCGCCAGCAGCTTGGGGACAGGGGGACCCCCTAACTATGGCTACACCTTC.